This T cell receptor beta chain originates from a study of cytomegalovirus exposure and HLA in healthy donors. Study background: A data release that came early held 75 million to 85 million unique TCRs from HLA-typed donors.

Study-level findings and limits: The availability of immune exposure information extended only to CMV serostatus. For most subjects, TCR beta sequences were reported to predict HLA-A and HLA-B alleles with accuracy. When a later analysis compared HLA-associated TCR beta chains with equally common others, the HLA-associated chains turned out to be more clonally expanded and to have lower generation probabilities.

The study ran its PCR with 60 Vbeta and 13 Jbeta primers. The protocol was immunoSEQ multiplex PCR, while the TCRdb copy is restricted to in-frame clones and leaves out a portion. The repertoire holds 150,000 or so clones, 60% to 85% seen once, with around 7% in the top ten. On this clone itself: Its antigen is not known.

Trimming removed 10 bases from V and 12 bases from J, with 24 bases in between. CDR1 and CDR2 from the germline V gene are MNHNY and SVGAGI (reference sequence). CDR3 length equals 14 residues. The specimen was PBMCs. The sequence was collected from a middle-aged woman in good health and CMV-seropositive. V is TRBV6-6 and J is TRBJ1-4; D may be TRBD1 (6 bases). CDR3 amino acids: CATTAPPNRVELFF. DNA of the CDR3: TGTGCCACCACCGCCCCCCCTAACAGGGTGGAACTGTTTTTT.